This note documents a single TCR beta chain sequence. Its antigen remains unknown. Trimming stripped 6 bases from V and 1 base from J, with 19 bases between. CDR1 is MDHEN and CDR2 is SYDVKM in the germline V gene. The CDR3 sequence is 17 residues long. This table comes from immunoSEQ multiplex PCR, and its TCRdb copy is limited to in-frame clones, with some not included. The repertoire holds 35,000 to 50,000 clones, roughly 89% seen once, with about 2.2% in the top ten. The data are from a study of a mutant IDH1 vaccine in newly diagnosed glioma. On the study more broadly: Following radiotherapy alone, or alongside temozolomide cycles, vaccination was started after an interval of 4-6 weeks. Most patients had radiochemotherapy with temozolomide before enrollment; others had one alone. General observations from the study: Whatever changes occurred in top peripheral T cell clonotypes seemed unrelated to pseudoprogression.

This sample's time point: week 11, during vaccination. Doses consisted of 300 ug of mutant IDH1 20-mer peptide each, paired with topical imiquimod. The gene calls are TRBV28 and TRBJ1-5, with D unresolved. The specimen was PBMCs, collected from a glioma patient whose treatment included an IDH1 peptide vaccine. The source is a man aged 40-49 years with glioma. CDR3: CASSSPGEKGSNQPQHF. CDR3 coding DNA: TGTGCCAGCAGCTCACCCGGGGAAAAAGGAAGCAATCAGCCCCAGCATTTT.